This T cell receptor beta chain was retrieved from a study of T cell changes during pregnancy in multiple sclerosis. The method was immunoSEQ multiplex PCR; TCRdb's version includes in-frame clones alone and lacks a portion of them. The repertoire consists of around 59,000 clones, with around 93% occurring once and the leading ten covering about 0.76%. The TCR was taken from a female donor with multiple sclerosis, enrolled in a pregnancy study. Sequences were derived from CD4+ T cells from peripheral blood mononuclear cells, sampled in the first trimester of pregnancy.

The chain's CDR3 is CASSQDKNVRGSPLHF. CDR3 bases: TGCGCCAGCAGCCAAGACAAGAACGTCCGGGGTTCACCCCTCCACTTT. The rearrangement uses TRBV4-3 and TRBJ1-6, with D unresolved. Trimming shortened V by 0 bases and J by 9 bases, and 15 bases separated the two germline ends. The CDR3 consists of 16 residues. Germline V gene sequence: CDR1 LGHNA, CDR2 YSLEER.